This TCR beta chain was found in a study of T cells in localized non-small cell lung cancer. Study-level findings and limits: Among the tissues sampled, uninvolved adjacent lung had the highest T cell clonality, above tumor.

A note on this clone: Its antigen is not identified.

Sequenced by immunoSEQ multiplex PCR; TCRdb stores in-frame clones only, minus some. The sample shows 50,000 to 55,000 clones, approximately 88% of them seen only once. In germline, CDR1 is SNHLY, CDR2 FYNNEI. Trimming removed 5 bases from V and 2 bases from J, with 13 bases in between. The CDR3 covers 15 residues. V and J are TRBV2 and TRBJ2-1; the D call may be TRBD1 or TRBD2 (5 bases each). The input for sequencing was peripheral blood mononuclear cells, taken before any cancer treatment. The sequence was obtained from a man aged 35-75 years with stage III lung adenocarcinoma. As DNA, the CDR3 is TGTGCCAGCAGTATTGAGGGGCAGACCTACAATGAGCAGTTCTTC. Its protein product is CASSIEGQTYNEQFF. The full variable domain, completed using reference TRBV2 and TRBJ2-1, is EPEVTQTPSHQVTQMGQEVILRCVPISNHLYFYWYRQILGQKVEFLVSFYNNEISEKSEIFDDQFSVERPDGSNFTLKIRSTKLEDSAMYFCASSIEGQTYNEQFFGPGTRLTVL.